A selection of T cell receptor beta chains follows, all from one sample in a study of OX40 agonist ivuxolimab in advanced cancers. Produced via immunoSEQ multiplex PCR; TCRdb's table is partial and in-frame only. The sample includes 50,000 to 65,000 clones, around nine tenths of them seen just once. The material sequenced was CD4+ or CD8+ T cells sorted from blood, taken in a trial of the OX40 agonist ivuxolimab. These TCRs come from an adult with an advanced solid tumor such as melanoma, head and neck, liver or kidney cancer. The CDR3 runs from the conserved cysteine through the conserved F or W. A D gene is named only where the DNA matches it firmly. Rows give clone size only sometimes, using once, few, many, or a class for an expanded clone.

abundance: -; v_gene: TRBV6-5; len: 15; j_gene: TRBJ2-1; d_gene: -; CDR3nt: TGTGCCAGCAGTCGGACAGTCCTATCGGGTAATGAGCAGTTCTTC; CDR3aa: CASSRTVLSGNEQFF
abundance: -; v_gene: TRBV19; len: 15; j_gene: TRBJ1-5; d_gene: -; CDR3nt: TGTGCCAGTAGTGTTGGGGCTTTTAGCAATCAGCCCCAGCATTTT; CDR3aa: CASSVGAFSNQPQHF
abundance: -; v_gene: TRBV5-1; len: 14; j_gene: TRBJ1-1; d_gene: TRBD1; CDR3nt: TGCGCCAGCAGCTTAGGGGACAGGGGGCGTGAAGCTTTCTTT; CDR3aa: CASSLGDRGREAFF
abundance: -; v_gene: TRBV7-2; len: 14; j_gene: TRBJ1-3; d_gene: -; CDR3nt: TGTGCCAGCAGCTTATCCGCGTCTGGAAACACCATATATTTT; CDR3aa: CASSLSASGNTIYF
abundance: -; v_gene: TRBV14; len: 15; j_gene: TRBJ2-5; d_gene: TRBD1; CDR3nt: TGTGCCAGCAGCCCCAACACAGGGGGGCAAGAGACCCAGTACTTC; CDR3aa: CASSPNTGGQETQYF
abundance: -; v_gene: TRBV28; len: 13; j_gene: TRBJ1-1; d_gene: TRBD1; CDR3nt: TGTGCCAGCAGCCGAGGACAGGGGTTTGAAGCTTTCTTT; CDR3aa: CASSRGQGFEAFF
abundance: -; v_gene: TRBV6-5; len: 15; j_gene: TRBJ2-1; d_gene: TRBD2; CDR3nt: TGTGCCAGCAGTTACCGCGGGGGGGCAGCCAATGAGCAGTTCTTC; CDR3aa: CASSYRGGAANEQFF
abundance: -; v_gene: TRBV21-1; len: 18; j_gene: TRBJ2-1; d_gene: -; CDR3nt: TGTGCCAGCAGCAAAGGTCCGGTAGCGGGAGGAAGAGACAATGAGCAGTTCTTC; CDR3aa: CASSKGPVAGGRDNEQFF
abundance: -; v_gene: TRBV6-1; len: 13; j_gene: TRBJ1-1; d_gene: -; CDR3nt: TGTGCCAGCAGTGAGGGACATAACACTGAAGCTTTCTTT; CDR3aa: CASSEGHNTEAFF
abundance: -; v_gene: TRBV7-3; len: 15; j_gene: TRBJ1-1; d_gene: -; CDR3nt: TGTGCCAGCAGCTTAGGGGCAGGGTCCCTCGAGGAAGCTTTCTTT; CDR3aa: CASSLGAGSLEEAFF
abundance: -; v_gene: TRBV5-5; len: 15; j_gene: TRBJ2-7; d_gene: TRBD1; CDR3nt: TGTGCCAGCAGCTTGGAAGGGGACAGGCCCTTCAAGCAGTACTTC; CDR3aa: CASSLEGDRPFKQYF
abundance: -; v_gene: TRBV5-1; len: 15; j_gene: TRBJ2-3; d_gene: -; CDR3nt: TGCGCCAGCAGCTTAAACGCCCCTGGCACAGATACGCAGTATTTT; CDR3aa: CASSLNAPGTDTQYF
abundance: -; v_gene: TRBV4-2; len: 14; j_gene: TRBJ2-7; d_gene: -; CDR3nt: TGTGCCAGCAGCCAAGGCCGGGCCTCTGAGGAGCAGTACTTC; CDR3aa: CASSQGRASEEQYF
abundance: once; v_gene: TRBV2; len: 16; j_gene: TRBJ2-1; d_gene: TRBD2; CDR3nt: TGTGCCAGCAGTCCCGGACTAGCGGGGGAGTACAATGAGCAGTTCTTC; CDR3aa: CASSPGLAGEYNEQFF
abundance: -; v_gene: TRBV30; len: 13; j_gene: TRBJ2-5; d_gene: -; CDR3nt: TGTGCCTGGAGACAGGGCCAGGGGAAGACCCAGTACTTC; CDR3aa: CAWRQGQGKTQYF
abundance: -; v_gene: TRBV28; len: 14; j_gene: TRBJ1-1; d_gene: -; CDR3nt: TGTGCCAGCAGTTTAATCCCCCCAAGCGCTGAAGCTTTCTTT; CDR3aa: CASSLIPPSAEAFF
abundance: -; v_gene: TRBV5-1; len: 13; j_gene: TRBJ1-1; d_gene: -; CDR3nt: TGCGCCAGCAGCTTGGCCGGTAGTCCTGAAGCTTTCTTT; CDR3aa: CASSLAGSPEAFF
abundance: -; v_gene: TRBV19; len: 12; j_gene: TRBJ1-2; d_gene: -; CDR3nt: TGTGCCAGTCACGCCGGCAGGGAAGGCTACACCTTC; CDR3aa: CASHAGREGYTF
abundance: -; v_gene: TRBV6-6; len: 13; j_gene: TRBJ2-5; d_gene: -; CDR3nt: TGTGCCAGCAGACCCCCGGATCAAGAGACCCAGTACTTC; CDR3aa: CASRPPDQETQYF
abundance: -; v_gene: TRBV14; len: 12; j_gene: TRBJ1-3; d_gene: TRBD1; CDR3nt: TGTGCCAGCAGCCGACAGGGATACACCATATATTTT; CDR3aa: CASSRQGYTIYF
abundance: few; v_gene: TRBV6-5; len: 13; j_gene: TRBJ1-5; d_gene: TRBD1; CDR3nt: TGTGCCGCGCAGGGGGGGCAGAATCAGCCCCAGCATTTT; CDR3aa: CAAQGGQNQPQHF
abundance: -; v_gene: TRBV6-1; len: 17; j_gene: TRBJ2-5; d_gene: -; CDR3nt: TGTGCCAGCAGTGAAGTACAACAGGTGCCCCCGGGGGAGACCCAGTACTTC; CDR3aa: CASSEVQQVPPGETQYF
abundance: few; v_gene: TRBV4-2; len: 16; j_gene: TRBJ1-1; d_gene: -; CDR3nt: TGTGCCAGCAGCCAAGATACGGGCGGTGCGAACACTGAAGCTTTCTTT; CDR3aa: CASSQDTGGANTEAFF
abundance: -; v_gene: TRBV11-2; len: 16; j_gene: TRBJ2-3; d_gene: TRBD2; CDR3nt: TGTGCCAGCAGCTCAAGAGGCGGGAGGGTCTCAGATACGCAGTATTTT; CDR3aa: CASSSRGGRVSDTQYF
abundance: -; v_gene: TRBV18; len: 15; j_gene: TRBJ1-2; d_gene: TRBD1; CDR3nt: TGTGCCAGCTCATTGACCCAGGGGGGTGACTATGGCTACACCTTC; CDR3aa: CASSLTQGGDYGYTF
abundance: -; v_gene: TRBV7-9; len: 14; j_gene: TRBJ1-5; d_gene: -; CDR3nt: TGTGCCAGCAGCCCCTCCTTTGACAATCAGCCCCAGCATTTT; CDR3aa: CASSPSFDNQPQHF
abundance: once; v_gene: TRBV6-4; len: 16; j_gene: TRBJ2-7; d_gene: -; CDR3nt: TGTGCCAGCAGTGAAAGGGTTGGGGGCAGGACCTACGAGCAGTACTTC; CDR3aa: CASSERVGGRTYEQYF
abundance: -; v_gene: TRBV6-5; len: 14; j_gene: TRBJ2-5; d_gene: -; CDR3nt: TGTGCCAGCGGGGTGGACAGCCCGCCGGAGACCCAGTACTTC; CDR3aa: CASGVDSPPETQYF
abundance: -; v_gene: TRBV2; len: 14; j_gene: TRBJ2-1; d_gene: TRBD1; CDR3nt: TGTGCCAGCGTTGGACAGGGGATCTACAATGAGCAGTTCTTC; CDR3aa: CASVGQGIYNEQFF
abundance: -; v_gene: TRBV9; len: 17; j_gene: TRBJ2-3; d_gene: TRBD2; CDR3nt: TGTGCCAGCAGCGTAGTGGCGGGAGGGCCCGGGGGAGATACGCAGTATTTT; CDR3aa: CASSVVAGGPGGDTQYF
abundance: few; v_gene: TRBV19; len: 15; j_gene: TRBJ1-1; d_gene: -; CDR3nt: TGTGCCAGTAGTCTTCCGGACAGTCTGAACACTGAAGCTTTCTTT; CDR3aa: CASSLPDSLNTEAFF
abundance: -; v_gene: TRBV19; len: 19; j_gene: TRBJ2-6; d_gene: TRBD1; CDR3nt: TGTGCCAGTAGTCGATGGACAGGGGGCGCGGTTGGTGGGGCCAACGTCCTGACTTTC; CDR3aa: CASSRWTGGAVGGANVLTF
abundance: -; v_gene: TRBV18; len: 15; j_gene: TRBJ1-2; d_gene: -; CDR3nt: TGTGCCAGCTCGCCCTCCCAGGTAGCGGACTATGGCTACACCTTC; CDR3aa: CASSPSQVADYGYTF
abundance: -; v_gene: TRBV5-4; len: 13; j_gene: TRBJ2-7; d_gene: -; CDR3nt: TGTGCCAGCAACCGGGACTTGCGGAACGAGCAGTACTTC; CDR3aa: CASNRDLRNEQYF
abundance: -; v_gene: TRBV5-4; len: 14; j_gene: TRBJ2-7; d_gene: -; CDR3nt: TGTGCCAGCAGCCGGCAGGACGGGGCCTACGAGCAGTACTTC; CDR3aa: CASSRQDGAYEQYF
abundance: -; v_gene: TRBV28; len: 12; j_gene: TRBJ1-1; d_gene: -; CDR3nt: TGTGCCAGCAGGGAAGTCAACACTGAAGCTTTCTTT; CDR3aa: CASREVNTEAFF
abundance: -; v_gene: TRBV9; len: 14; j_gene: TRBJ1-3; d_gene: -; CDR3nt: TGTGCCAGCAGACCGACTCTTTCCGGAAACACCATATATTTT; CDR3aa: CASRPTLSGNTIYF
abundance: -; v_gene: TRBV6-1; len: 15; j_gene: TRBJ2-3; d_gene: TRBD2; CDR3nt: TGTGCTCTAAGGCAAGGGACTAGACTCACAGATACGCAGTATTTT; CDR3aa: CALRQGTRLTDTQYF
abundance: -; v_gene: TRBV2; len: 15; j_gene: TRBJ1-5; d_gene: TRBD1; CDR3nt: TGTGCCAGCACCCAGGGGGAGAGTAGCAATCAGCCCCAGCATTTT; CDR3aa: CASTQGESSNQPQHF
abundance: -; v_gene: TRBV11-3; len: 13; j_gene: TRBJ1-1; d_gene: -; CDR3nt: TGTGCCAGCAGCTTATGGATGAACACTGAAGCTTTCTTT; CDR3aa: CASSLWMNTEAFF
abundance: -; v_gene: TRBV12-5; len: 15; j_gene: TRBJ2-5; d_gene: -; CDR3nt: TGTGCTAGCGGAAGGTTTGGAGGGTTTAGGGAGACCCAGTACTTC; CDR3aa: CASGRFGGFRETQYF
abundance: -; v_gene: TRBV5-1; len: 16; j_gene: TRBJ2-2; d_gene: -; CDR3nt: TGCGCCAGCAGCTTCTATGGGTATGGGGACACCGGGGAGCTGTTTTTT; CDR3aa: CASSFYGYGDTGELFF
abundance: -; v_gene: TRBV10-1; len: 15; j_gene: TRBJ2-5; d_gene: TRBD1; CDR3nt: TGCGCCAGCAGTGAGGGACAGGGGGCGAAGGAGACCCAGTACTTC; CDR3aa: CASSEGQGAKETQYF
abundance: -; v_gene: TRBV7-3; len: 13; j_gene: TRBJ1-1; d_gene: -; CDR3nt: TGTGCCAGCAAAGGAGAGGTGTACACTGAAGCTTTCTTT; CDR3aa: CASKGEVYTEAFF
abundance: -; v_gene: TRBV5-1; len: 15; j_gene: TRBJ1-3; d_gene: TRBD1; CDR3nt: TGTGCCAGCAGCGCTGGGACAGGGGCTGGAAACACCATATATTTT; CDR3aa: CASSAGTGAGNTIYF